These 14 T cell receptor beta chains originate from one sample sequenced in a study of T cell changes during pregnancy in multiple sclerosis. Libraries were prepared by immunoSEQ multiplex PCR; TCRdb keeps only in-frame clonotypes and omits some of them. The sample includes around 39,000 clones, about 88% of them seen just once. The source was CD8+ T cells from peripheral blood mononuclear cells, collected in the first trimester of pregnancy. These receptors all stem from a female donor with multiple sclerosis, enrolled in a pregnancy study.

The chain recombines TRBV6-1 with TRBJ1-4, with D maybe TRBD1 (6 bases). V was pared by 7 bases and J by 4 bases, with 16 bases between. CDR1 is MNHNS, CDR2 SASEGT, per germline. CDR3 size: 15 residues. The CDR3 protein is CASTSNDRLNEKLFF. The CDR3 DNA reads TGTGCCAGCACTTCAAACGACAGGCTTAATGAAAAACTGTTTTTT.

This clone was counted once. The V and J genes are TRBV7-3 and TRBJ2-3; perhaps TRBD2 as D (6 bases). The CDR3 length is 17 residues. Germline lookup yields CDR1 SGHTA and CDR2 FQGTGA. The V end was cut by 1 base, the J end by 0 bases, with 14 bases between. The CDR3 region has the DNA TGTGCCAGCAGCTTAAACCCGGGAGCCCCTAGCACAGATACGCAGTATTTT. As protein: CASSLNPGAPSTDTQYF.

The gene calls are TRBV5-5 and TRBJ1-4; D remains ambiguous. Trimming left V 0 bases short and J 4 bases short, with 16 bases between. The CDR3 is made up of 17 amino acids. The germline CDR1 and CDR2 sequences are SGHKS and YYEKEE (reference sequence). The CDR3 region is CASSLGEDASGNEKLFF. In DNA, the CDR3 is TGTGCCAGCAGCTTGGGGGAGGACGCGTCGGGTAATGAAAAACTGTTTTTT.

V is TRBV9 and J is TRBJ1-2, with TRBD1 as a possible D gene (6 bases). Looked up from germline, CDR1 is SGDLS and CDR2 is YYNGEE. The CDR3 is made up of 15 amino acids. V shed 3 bases and J shed 5 bases, with 17 bases lying between them. The CDR3 sequence is CASSADGQNRYGYTF. For the CDR3, the DNA is TGTGCCAGCAGCGCCGATGGACAGAATAGATATGGCTACACCTTC. The full variable domain, rest sourced from reference TRBV9 and TRBJ1-2, is DSGVTQTPKHLITATGQRVTLRCSPRSGDLSVYWYQQSLDQGLQFLIQYYNGEERAKGNILERFSAQQFPDLHSELNLSSLELGDSALYFCASSADGQNRYGYTFGSGTRLTVV.

The chain links TRBV4-3 to TRBJ1-1; 9 bases agree with TRBD1. Germline CDR1 reads LGHNA; CDR2 reads YSLEER. The CDR3 has 16 residues. V trimming: 5 bases; J trimming: 5 bases; junction bases outside the gene matches: 12. The CDR3 protein is CASSTRPGQGGTEAFF. The CDR3, as DNA: TGCGCCAGCAGCACCCGACCGGGACAGGGAGGAACTGAAGCTTTCTTT.

The chain recombines TRBV7-2 with TRBJ2-5; D perhaps matches TRBD2 (5 bases). Trimming left V 1 base short and J 5 bases short, with 14 bases between. The CDR3 sequence is 15 residues long. Looked up from germline, CDR1 is SGHTA and CDR2 is FQGNSA. The CDR3 bases are TGTGCCAGCAGCTTAGTAGATCAGCGGACGGAGACCCAGTACTTC. Translation gives CASSLVDQRTETQYF.

The CDR3 here is CASSNWTSGATGELFF. CDR3 DNA: TGTGCCAGCAGCAATTGGACTAGCGGTGCCACCGGGGAGCTGTTTTTT. The chain couples TRBV21-1 to TRBJ2-2; the D call TRBD2 from the table was never checked on the DNA. TRBV21-1 counts as a pseudogene. The CDR3 sequence is 16 residues long.

This clone was observed a single time. The rearrangement uses TRBV27 and TRBJ1-2, with D perhaps TRBD1 (6 bases). CDR3 length: 14 amino acids. Trimming shortened V by 2 bases and J by 6 bases, and 13 bases separated the two germline ends. The germline V gene has CDR1 MNHEY and CDR2 SMNVEV (reference sequence). CDR3 protein: CASSLIGGGDGYTF. The CDR3 DNA follows: TGTGCCAGCAGTTTAATAGGGGGTGGGGATGGCTACACCTTC.

The chain recombines TRBV9 with TRBJ2-2; 11 nucleotides line up with TRBD2. The CDR3 spans 18 residues. The germline gives CDR1 SGDLS, CDR2 YYNGEE. V was pared by 3 bases and J by 0 bases, with 7 bases of the junction left unmatched. This CDR3 is CASSGLAGGNPNTGELFF. The DNA of the CDR3 is TGTGCCAGCAGCGGCCTAGCGGGGGGAAACCCGAACACCGGGGAGCTGTTTTTT.

The V call is TRBV19, the J call TRBJ1-5; D not resolved. Germline loops: CDR1 LNHDA, CDR2 SQIVND (reference sequence). The CDR3 length is 15 residues. The ends were cut back, 1 base at V and 3 bases at J, with 10 bases in the middle. CDR3 in DNA: TGTGCCAGTAGTATAGTGTCTGGGCCCAATCAGCCCCAGCATTTT. This encodes CASSIVSGPNQPQHF.

This clone appeared once. This rearrangement joins TRBV7-2 to TRBJ1-2, with 9 nucleotides matching TRBD1. The length of the CDR3 is 15 residues. CDR1 is SGHTA, CDR2 FQGNSA, per germline. Losses at the gene ends were 5 bases for V and 6 bases for J; bases not matched to a gene: 10. The CDR3 DNA follows: TGTGCCAGCAGCCTACAGGGGGCGGGGGTGGATGGCTACACCTTC. Its translation: CASSLQGAGVDGYTF.

The chain employs TRBV6-5 and TRBJ1-1, with D unresolved. Germline assignment: CDR1 MNHEY and CDR2 SVGAGI. This CDR3 spans 16 amino acids. Trimming left V 0 bases short and J 2 bases short, with 13 bases between. The DNA for the CDR3 is TGTGCCAGCAGTTACTCATCGCTTGGCAGTAACACTGAAGCTTTCTTT. Encoded protein: CASSYSSLGSNTEAFF.

This chain uses TRBV6-6 with TRBJ1-1; possible D gene TRBD1, 5 bases. V shed 7 bases and J shed 4 bases, with 10 bases lying between them. The CDR3 runs to 12 residues. Germline V gene sequence: CDR1 MNHNY, CDR2 SVGAGI (reference sequence). The CDR3 DNA sequence: TGTGCCAGCACCCAGGGTCGCACTGAAGCTTTCTTT. This translates into CASTQGRTEAFF.

The chain uses TRBV7-9 and TRBJ1-2, with D unresolved. The CDR3 is 16 residues long. Trimming took 3 bases from V and 4 from J, leaving 18 bases between them. Germline V lookup: CDR1 SEHNR, CDR2 FQNEAQ (reference sequence). CDR3 sequence reads: CASSFILRAEGYGYTF. In nucleotides, the CDR3 is TGTGCCAGCAGCTTTATTTTAAGGGCCGAGGGCTATGGCTACACCTTC.